Listed here are 24 T cell receptor beta chains from one sample, sequenced in a study of CD8 T cells in ankylosing spondylitis. One entry per CDR3 protein results from TCRdb running MiXCR on the 5' RACE reads. The repertoire holds 250,000 to 350,000 distinct CDR3 sequences, with around 21% as singletons. The sequencing input was blood, either unsorted or a sorted T cell fraction (not recorded which). These TCRs come from a female donor with ankylosing spondylitis or in good health (not recorded which).

This clonotype was detected ten times or more. The chain has TRBV12-3 or TRBV12-4 and TRBJ1-1; D is unclear. This CDR3 is built from 14 residues. The V gene lost 5 bases and the J gene lost 1 base, with 11 bases spanning the gap. CDR3 bases: TGTGCCAGCAGTCTTGCGGCCCCGAACACTGAAGCTTTCTTT. Protein product: CASSLAAPNTEAFF.

The chain recombines TRBV5-1 with TRBJ2-7; D is unresolved. This CDR3 spans 12 amino acids. V was shortened by 7 bases and J by 4 bases, with 12 bases between the two germline ends. Germline V gene sequence: CDR1 SGHRS, CDR2 YFSETQ. The CDR3 protein is CASSTTSYEQYF. The CDR3, as DNA: TGCGCCAGCTCCACAACGAGTTACGAGCAGTACTTC.

The chain links TRBV20-1 to TRBJ2-7, with 8 bases lining up with TRBD1. This CDR3 comprises 15 residues. V lost 2 bases and J lost 2; bases outside the gene matches: 8. The V gene's germline CDR1 is DFQATT and CDR2 SNEGSKA (reference sequence). The DNA of the CDR3 is TGCAGTGCTAGACCTCGACAGGGGACCCCCTACGAGCAGTACTTC. Its protein is CSARPRQGTPYEQYF.

The genes are TRBV18 and TRBJ2-7, with D perhaps matching TRBD1 (5 bases). Trimming stripped 3 bases from V and 5 bases from J, with 11 bases between. Per the germline V gene, CDR1 is KGHSH and CDR2 is LQKENI. CDR3 length: 13 residues. CDR3 sequence reads: CASSPARVNEQYF. The CDR3 DNA is TGTGCCAGCTCACCCGCCAGGGTTAACGAGCAGTACTTC.

The sample holds a few counts of this clonotype. CDR3 in amino acids: CASTSTGTYTDTQYF. For the CDR3, the DNA is TGTGCCAGCACCAGTACCGGGACGTACACAGATACGCAGTATTTT. The chain recombines TRBV7-2 with TRBJ2-3; D is tentatively TRBD1 or TRBD2 (5 bases each). Germline V gives CDR1 SGHTA, CDR2 FQGNSA. The CDR3 runs to 15 residues. V lost 7 bases and J 2 bases, leaving 16 bases between the germline ends.

The chain employs TRBV12-3 or TRBV12-4 and TRBJ2-7, with 7 bases lining up with TRBD2. Losses at the gene ends were 5 bases for V and 6 bases for J; bases not matched to a gene: 10. CDR3 length: 14 amino acids. Written as DNA, the CDR3 is TGTGCCAGCAGTGCACGACTAGCACGGAGCGAGCAGTACTTC. Protein: CASSARLARSEQYF.

This clonotype appeared many times. CDR3: CAISDRTSGDNEQFF. The CDR3 nucleotides read TGTGCCATCAGTGATCGGACTAGCGGGGACAATGAGCAGTTCTTC. This chain joins TRBV10-3 and TRBJ2-1; 12 bases agree with TRBD2. Germline assignment: CDR1 ENHRY and CDR2 SYGVKD. V gave up 3 bases and J gave up 5 bases; unmatched junction bases: 2. The CDR3 is made up of 15 amino acids.

The gene calls are TRBV4-2 and TRBJ2-7; TRBD2 matches at 8 bases. Germline values: CDR1 LGHNA, CDR2 YNFKEQ. CDR3 length: 16 residues. The V gene end was trimmed by 4 bases and the J gene end by 3 bases; junction bases not matched to a gene: 11. CDR3 residues: CASSLSTGTSYYEQYF. The CDR3, as DNA: TGTGCCAGCAGCCTATCTACCGGGACTAGTTACTACGAGCAGTACTTC.

This clonotype was counted a few times. The rearrangement joins TRBV7-2 to TRBJ2-5; 11 bases are shared with TRBD2. The CDR3 has 20 amino acids. Losses at the gene ends were 2 bases for V and 7 bases for J; bases not matched to a gene: 21. Germline lookup yields CDR1 SGHTA and CDR2 FQGNSA. CDR3 DNA: TGTGCCAGCAGCTTACGCCCCAGACTAGCGGGATTGGGTTCGGGTATGACCCAGTACTTC. It encodes CASSLRPRLAGLGSGMTQYF.

This clonotype appeared a few times. J is TRBJ2-5 and V is TRBV10-3; a possible D gene is TRBD1 (7 bases). CDR3 size: 12 residues. Per germline, CDR1 ENHRY and CDR2 SYGVKD. Trimming stripped 8 bases from V and 3 bases from J, with 10 bases between. DNA for the CDR3: TGTGCCATCGGGGGGACAGAAGAGACCCAGTACTTC. This gives the protein CAIGGTEETQYF.

This chain links TRBV29-1 with TRBJ1-1; 7 bases align to TRBD1. CDR1 is SQVTM and CDR2 is ANQGSEA in the germline V gene. V shed 6 bases, J shed 3 bases, and the junction held 10 bases outside the gene matches. This CDR3 is built from 14 residues. CDR3 amino acids: CSVKGQRVYTEAFF. In nucleotides, the CDR3 is TGCAGCGTCAAGGGACAGAGGGTATACACTGAAGCTTTCTTT. Full variable domain (remainder filled in from reference TRBV29-1 and TRBJ1-1): SAVISQKPSRDICQRGTSLTIQCQVDSQVTMMFWYRQQPGQSLTLIATANQGSEATYESGFVIDKFPISRPNLTFSTLTVSNMSPEDSSIYLCSVKGQRVYTEAFFGQGTRLTVV.

This clonotype was found many times. The chain links TRBV7-9 to TRBJ2-1; TRBD2 matches 10 bases. Germline-derived CDR1 and CDR2 are SEHNR and FQNEAQ (reference sequence). The CDR3 is 15 residues long. V lost 10 bases and J lost 2; bases outside the gene matches: 8. For the CDR3, the DNA is TGTGCCACTCCCAGCGGGAGGGATACCTACAATGAGCAGTTCTTC. This gives the protein CATPSGRDTYNEQFF.

The chain combines TRBV11-2 with TRBJ2-7; TRBD2 matches 8 bases. CDR1 is SGHAT and CDR2 is FQNNGV in the germline V gene. The length of the CDR3 is 16 residues. Trimming removed 3 bases from V and 2 bases from J; junction bases left unmatched: 9. For the CDR3, the DNA is TGTGCCAGCAGCTTTTCCGGTACTAGCGGCACCTACGAGCAGTACTTC. As protein: CASSFSGTSGTYEQYF.

The V gene is TRBV27, the J gene TRBJ1-2; D perhaps matches TRBD1 (6 bases). The CDR3 runs to 15 residues. CDR1 is MNHEY, CDR2 SMNVEV, per germline (reference sequence). Trimming pared 5 bases from V and 2 bases from J, leaving 15 bases between. The CDR3 region is CASSPNRETNYGYTF. CDR3 nucleotides: TGTGCCAGCAGTCCCAACAGGGAGACAAACTATGGCTACACCTTC.

There are many counts of this clonotype. This chain joins TRBV29-1 and TRBJ2-1, with 10 bases that match TRBD2. Germline V lookup: CDR1 SQVTM, CDR2 ANQGSEA. The CDR3 covers 12 residues. V dropped 7 bases and J dropped 5; count of bases not matched to a gene: 2. The CDR3 nucleotides are TGCAGCGGCGGACTAGCGGACAATGAGCAGTTCTTC. Its translation: CSGGLADNEQFF.

The chain couples TRBV30 to TRBJ2-1; TRBD2 matches 16 bases. The J segment lost 13 bases and the V segment lost 4 bases, leaving 7 bases of the junction unmatched. Germline V gene sequence: CDR1 GTSNPN, CDR2 SVGIG (reference sequence). The CDR3 extends over 14 amino acids. The CDR3 DNA reads TGTGCCTGGACCCCGGGACTAGCGGGAGGGCCTCAGTTCTTC. Translated: CAWTPGLAGGPQFF.

This rearrangement joins TRBV7-9 to TRBJ1-4; D is unresolved. V shed 5 bases and J shed 5 bases, with 21 bases lying between them. Germline CDR1 reads SEHNR; CDR2 reads FQNEAQ (reference sequence). This CDR3 has 17 amino acids. The CDR3 spells CASSPTYLPSLNEKLFF. The CDR3 nucleotides are TGTGCCAGCAGCCCTACCTACCTTCCGTCATTAAATGAAAAACTGTTTTTT.

This clonotype appeared a few times. The chain has TRBV11-1 and TRBJ2-1; D possibly corresponds to TRBD1 (7 bases). This CDR3 has 20 amino acids. Trimming cost V 5 bases and J 2 bases, with 28 bases left between them. CDR1 is SGHAT, CDR2 FQDESV, per germline (reference sequence). The CDR3 sequence is CASSTRAGRGLLFPYNEQFF. The DNA of the CDR3 is TGTGCCAGCAGCACTAGAGCGGGCAGGGGGTTGCTTTTTCCCTACAATGAGCAGTTCTTC.

This clonotype was recorded many times. The gene calls are TRBV29-1 and TRBJ1-3; D possibly corresponds to TRBD1 (5 bases). V was cut by 5 bases and J by 2 bases, with 10 bases left in between. This CDR3 is built from 13 residues. The germline gives CDR1 SQVTM, CDR2 ANQGSEA. This CDR3 is CSVRAGTGNTIYF. The CDR3 DNA reads TGCAGCGTTCGGGCAGGGACTGGAAACACCATATATTTT.

This clonotype was observed a handful of times. This chain joins TRBV4-3 and TRBJ2-5, with 8 positions matching TRBD2. The germline V gene encodes CDR1 LGHNA and CDR2 YSLEER. The length of the CDR3 is 14 residues. The J segment lost 4 bases and the V segment lost 8 bases, leaving 9 bases of the junction unmatched. The CDR3: CASAPGLVIETQYF. Here the CDR3 DNA reads TGCGCCAGCGCGCCGGGACTAGTTATAGAGACCCAGTACTTC.

In its sample, this clonotype was seen a few times. The J gene is TRBJ2-3, the V gene TRBV6-2 or TRBV6-3; 9 bases align to TRBD2. Germline CDR1 reads MNHEY; CDR2 reads SVGEGT. Trimming cost V 2 bases and J 4 bases; bases outside gene matches: 10. The CDR3 sequence is 17 residues long. The CDR3 spells CASSYGGGGREADTQYF. The CDR3 bases are TGTGCCAGCAGTTACGGCGGCGGCGGGAGGGAGGCAGATACGCAGTATTTT.

This clonotype showed up many times. The rearrangement uses TRBV28 and TRBJ1-6; D may be TRBD1 (5 bases). Between the trimmed V and J ends, which lost 2 bases and 7 bases, there was a span of 9 bases. The CDR3 totals 14 residues. The V gene's germline CDR1 is MDHEN and CDR2 SYDVKM. Here the CDR3 reads CASSLVRGNSPLHF. Here the CDR3 DNA reads TGTGCCAGCAGTTTAGTTCGGGGGAATTCACCCCTCCACTTT.

V gene TRBV20-1 combines with J gene TRBJ2-1; D might be TRBD1 (5 bases). The V end lost 6 bases, the J end lost 6 bases, and 21 bases lay between the germline ends. The CDR3 extends over 15 amino acids. CDR1 DFQATT and CDR2 SNEGSKA come from the germline V gene (reference sequence). This chain's CDR3 is CSARKNGAYGNEQFF. CDR3 DNA: TGCAGTGCCAGAAAGAATGGGGCATATGGCAATGAGCAGTTCTTC.

Worth noting for this clonotype: One end of the junction is discordant with germline, which a read error may explain. V is TRBV27 and J is TRBJ2-5; 9 positions match TRBD2. CDR1 is MNHEY, CDR2 SMNVEV, per germline (reference sequence). The length of the CDR3 is 13 residues. CDR3 amino acids: CDSSLAGGKTQYF. CDR3 DNA sequence: TGTGACAGCAGTTTGGCGGGAGGGAAGACCCAGTACTTC.